These 30 T cell receptor beta chains came from one sample sequenced in a study of blood T cell repertoires in COVID-19. The table came from immunoSEQ multiplex PCR; TCRdb's copy has only in-frame clones and leaves some out. The profile shows fewer than 200,000 clones, 88% of them singletons. Sequencing used PBMCs or T cells enriched from blood (not recorded which). These receptor sequences come from a woman aged 18-29 years who had recovered from COVID-19.

The CDR3 loop reads CATQTGLYEQYF. DNA of the CDR3: TGTGCCACTCAGACAGGTCTCTACGAGCAGTACTTC. The chain recombines TRBV28 with TRBJ2-7; D perhaps matches TRBD1 (6 bases). V was trimmed by 10 bases and J by 3 bases, leaving 13 bases between them. This CDR3 contains 12 residues. From germline, CDR1 is MDHEN and CDR2 SYDVKM. Together with reference TRBV28 and TRBJ2-7, the CDR3 gives the full variable domain: DVKVTQSSRYLVKRTGEKVFLECVQDMDHENMFWYRQDPGLGLRLIYFSYDVKMKEKGDIPEGYSVSREKKERFSLILESASTNQTSMYLCATQTGLYEQYFGPGTRLTVT.

The chain has TRBV28 and TRBJ1-2; D remains ambiguous. V lost 3 bases and J 4 bases, leaving 6 bases between the germline ends. This CDR3 comprises 12 residues. The V gene's germline CDR1 is MDHEN and CDR2 SYDVKM. The CDR3 spells CASSLQAYGYTF. In DNA, the CDR3 is TGTGCCAGCAGTTTGCAGGCCTATGGCTACACCTTC.

The genes are TRBV3-1 (or the pseudogene TRBV3-2) and TRBJ2-3; tentatively, D is TRBD1 (5 bases). Germline V gene lookup returns CDR1 LGHDT and CDR2 YNNKEL (reference sequence). The ends were cut back, 6 bases at V and 4 bases at J, with 14 bases in the middle. This CDR3 has 14 residues. The CDR3 loop is CASRKGIPADTQYF. CDR3 nucleotides: TGTGCCAGCAGAAAGGGGATTCCAGCAGATACGCAGTATTTT.

The CDR3 sequence is CASSSPGTGISPLHF. The CDR3 DNA follows: TGTGCCAGCAGTTCCCCCGGGACAGGGATTTCACCCCTCCACTTT. This chain uses TRBV28 with TRBJ1-6; 9 bases match TRBD1. Germline CDR1 reads MDHEN; CDR2 reads SYDVKM. Unmatched junction bases numbered 7, after V lost 4 bases and J lost 9 bases. There are 15 residues in the CDR3. Full variable domain (remainder filled in from reference TRBV28 and TRBJ1-6): DVKVTQSSRYLVKRTGEKVFLECVQDMDHENMFWYRQDPGLGLRLIYFSYDVKMKEKGDIPEGYSVSREKKERFSLILESASTNQTSMYLCASSSPGTGISPLHFGNGTRLTVT.

A few counts support this clone. The chain couples TRBV20-1 to TRBJ2-5; D unclear. This CDR3 spans 11 amino acids. Trimming pared 5 bases from V and 0 bases from J, leaving 4 bases between. From germline, CDR1 is DFQATT and CDR2 SNEGSKA (reference sequence). The CDR3 reads CSAQYQETQYF. The CDR3 bases are TGCAGTGCTCAGTACCAAGAGACCCAGTACTTC.

The V gene is TRBV27, the J gene TRBJ2-7; maybe TRBD2 (6 bases). The V end lost 8 bases, the J end lost 3 bases, and 11 bases lay between the germline ends. CDR1 is MNHEY and CDR2 is SMNVEV in the germline V gene (reference sequence). This CDR3 contains 12 residues. The CDR3 region is CASSYGGYEQYF. The CDR3 DNA reads TGTGCCAGCTCATACGGGGGCTACGAGCAGTACTTC.

The chain links TRBV5-1 to TRBJ2-7; perhaps TRBD2 as D (6 bases). The germline V gene encodes CDR1 SGHRS and CDR2 YFSETQ. The CDR3 has 16 amino acids. V was trimmed by 4 bases and J by 4 bases, leaving 21 bases between them. CDR3 nucleotides: TGCGCCAGCAGCCCCGCCGGGGGTAGTTCGTCATACGAGCAGTACTTC. Translation: CASSPAGGSSSYEQYF. Full variable domain (missing parts from reference TRBV5-1 and TRBJ2-7): KAGVTQTPRYLIKTRGQQVTLSCSPISGHRSVSWYQQTPGQGLQFLFEYFSETQRNKGNFPGRFSGRQFSNSRSEMNVSTLELGDSALYLCASSPAGGSSSYEQYFGPGTRLTVT.

The rearrangement links TRBV12-3 or TRBV12-4 to TRBJ2-5, with D unresolved. There are 13 residues in the CDR3. Trimming removed 5 bases from V and 6 bases from J, with 13 bases in between. CDR3 nucleotide sequence: TGTGCCAGCAGTCCTAACAGCCTAAAGACCCAGTACTTC. Protein product: CASSPNSLKTQYF.

This chain uses TRBV19 with TRBJ1-2, with D unresolved. With 7 bases removed from V and 8 bases from J, the gap between germline ends came to 8 bases. Germline CDR1 reads LNHDA; CDR2 reads SQIVND (reference sequence). This CDR3 spans 10 amino acids. DNA of the CDR3: TGTGCCAGTACCAGAGGCGGCTACACCTTC. It translates to CASTRGGYTF.

The rearrangement links TRBV11-2 to TRBJ1-1; 7 bases align to TRBD1. CDR3 length: 13 residues. Germline CDR1 and CDR2: SGHAT and FQNNGV. V lost 9 bases to trimming and J lost 3 bases; unmatched junction nucleotides: 7. The CDR3 region has the DNA TGTGCCAGTTACAGGGGTGTAGACACTGAAGCTTTCTTT. The encoded protein is CASYRGVDTEAFF.

This clone was seen just once. The rearrangement links TRBV4-1 to TRBJ1-2; D gene unclear. The CDR3 extends over 13 amino acids. Trimming removed 0 bases from V and 10 bases from J, with 12 bases in between. Looked up from germline, CDR1 is MGHRA and CDR2 is YSYEKL. The CDR3 DNA sequence: TGCGCCAGCAGCCAAGAAATTAGTGCGGCCTACACCTTC. This translates into CASSQEISAAYTF.

The rearrangement links TRBV11-2 to TRBJ2-4; D unclear. Trimming took 2 bases from V and 5 from J, leaving 10 bases between them. This CDR3 comprises 14 residues. Germline V gene data show CDR1 as SGHAT and CDR2 as FQNNGV. The CDR3 sequence is CASSLLGRENIQYF. CDR3 DNA: TGTGCCAGCAGCTTACTCGGTAGAGAAAACATTCAGTACTTC. The full variable domain, its missing parts supplied by reference TRBV11-2 and TRBJ2-4, is EAGVAQSPRYKIIEKRQSVAFWCNPISGHATLYWYQQILGQGPKLLIQFQNNGVVDDSQLPKDRFSAERLKGVDSTLKIQPAKLEDSAVYLCASSLLGRENIQYFGAGTRLSVL.

The chain couples TRBV28 to TRBJ2-7; 7 bases match TRBD2. The CDR3 extends over 17 amino acids. J was trimmed by 0 bases and V by 5 bases; bases with no gene match: 13. Germline V gene data show CDR1 as MDHEN and CDR2 as SYDVKM. The CDR3 DNA reads as TGTGCCAGCAGTCCCCGACTAGCAAACCCAATCTCCTACGAGCAGTACTTC. The encoded protein is CASSPRLANPISYEQYF.

The chain joins TRBV28 to TRBJ1-2; maybe TRBD1 (6 bases). V was cut by 6 bases and J by 6 bases, with 11 bases left in between. The CDR3 loop spans 12 amino acids. Germline CDR1 reads MDHEN; CDR2 reads SYDVKM. The chain's CDR3 is CASSPGQHGYTF. The CDR3 nucleotides are TGTGCCAGCAGCCCCGGACAGCATGGCTACACCTTC.

The rearrangement joins TRBV18 to TRBJ1-1, with D hard to call. Trimming took 2 bases from V and 3 from J, leaving 7 bases between them. Germline V gene data show CDR1 as KGHSH and CDR2 as LQKENI. CDR3 length equals 13 residues. The CDR3 reads CASSPGQDTEAFF. The CDR3 DNA reads TGTGCCAGCTCACCAGGCCAGGACACTGAAGCTTTCTTT. Combining the CDR3 with reference TRBV18 and TRBJ1-1 gives the whole variable domain NAGVMQNPRHLVRRRGQEARLRCSPMKGHSHVYWYRQLPEEGLKFMVYLQKENIIDESGMPKERFSAEFPKEGPSILRIQQVVRGDSAAYFCASSPGQDTEAFFGQGTRLTVV.

DNA for the CDR3: TGTGCCAGCAGTGAACCTCAGGACACCCAACGAGGGACCCAGTACTTC. Translated: CASSEPQDTQRGTQYF. The chain combines TRBV6-1 with TRBJ2-5; TRBD1 might be the D (5 bases). This CDR3 spans 16 amino acids. Trimming removed 2 bases at V and 7 bases at J, with 20 bases between. In germline, CDR1 is MNHNS, CDR2 SASEGT.

The rearrangement links TRBV30 to TRBJ2-3, with D tentatively TRBD2 (5 bases). Germline V lookup: CDR1 GTSNPN, CDR2 SVGIG (reference sequence). This CDR3 contains 13 residues. V was trimmed by 2 bases and J by 4 bases, leaving 10 bases between them. The CDR3 loop reads CAWSPVAPDTQYF. The CDR3 region has the DNA TGTGCCTGGAGTCCCGTAGCGCCAGATACGCAGTATTTT.

Here the CDR3 reads CASSSERGYEQYF. CDR3 coding DNA: TGTGCCAGCAGTTCTGAGCGGGGCTACGAGCAGTACTTC. The chain carries TRBV28 and TRBJ2-7, with 7 nucleotides matching TRBD2. The CDR3 runs to 13 residues. The J segment lost 3 bases and the V segment lost 4 bases, leaving 3 bases of the junction unmatched. Germline V lookup: CDR1 MDHEN, CDR2 SYDVKM.

The gene calls are TRBV11-2 and TRBJ2-3; TRBD1 matches at 7 bases. V lost 5 bases, J lost 0 bases, and 11 bases stayed unmatched. Per germline, CDR1 SGHAT and CDR2 FQNNGV. The CDR3 length is 17 residues. CDR3 residues: CASSIIGTAYSTDTQYF. The CDR3 DNA is TGTGCCAGCAGCATCATCGGGACAGCATATAGCACAGATACGCAGTATTTT.

J is TRBJ1-1 and V is TRBV5-4; 8 bases map to TRBD1. This CDR3 is 15 amino acids long. J lost 3 bases, V lost 4 bases, and 8 bases had no gene match. The germline V gene has CDR1 SGHNT and CDR2 YYREEE (reference sequence). CDR3 loop: CASSQPGQGDTEAFF. CDR3 DNA sequence: TGTGCCAGCAGCCAGCCCGGACAGGGTGACACTGAAGCTTTCTTT.

V gene TRBV29-1 combines with J gene TRBJ1-5; D might be TRBD1 (6 bases). Trimming took off 7 bases at V and 0 bases at J, with 13 bases between the two ends. Germline lookup yields CDR1 SQVTM and CDR2 ANQGSEA. The CDR3 loop spans 14 amino acids. For the CDR3, the DNA is TGCAGCGAACAGGGACGAGATAGCAATCAGCCCCAGCATTTT. This sequence encodes CSEQGRDSNQPQHF. The variable domain in full, completed from reference TRBV29-1 and TRBJ1-5, reads SAVISQKPSRDICQRGTSLTIQCQVDSQVTMMFWYRQQPGQSLTLIATANQGSEATYESGFVIDKFPISRPNLTFSTLTVSNMSPEDSSIYLCSEQGRDSNQPQHFGDGTRLSIL.

This chain joins TRBV18 and TRBJ1-1, with TRBD1 as a possible D gene (6 bases). The germline gives CDR1 KGHSH, CDR2 LQKENI. Trimming shortened V by 4 bases and J by 7 bases, and 10 bases separated the two germline ends. This CDR3 spans 12 amino acids. CDR3: CASSLTTGEAFF. The CDR3 DNA reads as TGTGCCAGCTCACTCACGACAGGTGAAGCTTTCTTT.

The chain has TRBV3-1 (or the pseudogene TRBV3-2) and TRBJ1-1; TRBD1 might be the D (6 bases). From germline, CDR1 is LGHDT and CDR2 YNNKEL (reference sequence). The CDR3 loop spans 14 amino acids. With 3 bases removed from V and 10 bases from J, the gap between germline ends came to 18 bases. The chain's CDR3 is CASSQSDRPRGAFF. The CDR3 region has the DNA TGTGCCAGCAGCCAGTCGGACAGACCCCGGGGAGCTTTCTTT.

The V and J genes are TRBV28 and TRBJ2-3, with 8 bases lining up with TRBD1. J lost 1 base, V lost 2 bases, and 2 bases had no gene match. From germline, CDR1 is MDHEN and CDR2 SYDVKM. The CDR3 loop spans 15 amino acids. CDR3 region: CASSLMTGGTDTQYF. CDR3 in DNA: TGTGCCAGCAGTTTAATGACAGGGGGCACAGATACGCAGTATTTT. Filled out from reference TRBV28 and TRBJ2-3, the complete variable domain reads DVKVTQSSRYLVKRTGEKVFLECVQDMDHENMFWYRQDPGLGLRLIYFSYDVKMKEKGDIPEGYSVSREKKERFSLILESASTNQTSMYLCASSLMTGGTDTQYFGPGTRLTVL.

The chain links TRBV5-5 to TRBJ1-5; D is possibly TRBD1 (6 bases). The CDR3 spans 14 residues. V was pared by 4 bases and J by 5 bases, with 13 bases between. Per germline, CDR1 SGHKS and CDR2 YYEKEE (reference sequence). The CDR3 DNA reads as TGTGCCAGCAGCCTAGGGACAACGGATCAGCCCCAGCATTTT. Its protein product is CASSLGTTDQPQHF.

The rearrangement joins TRBV4-1 to TRBJ2-1; 9 bases align to TRBD1. CDR1 and CDR2 from the germline V gene are MGHRA and YSYEKL. Trimming took 1 base from V and 9 from J; bases not matched to a gene: 4. The CDR3 is made up of 14 amino acids. The CDR3 DNA follows: TGCGCCAGCAGCCAAGGGGACAGGGAATTTGAGCAGTTCTTC. It specifies CASSQGDREFEQFF.

This rearrangement joins TRBV4-2 to TRBJ1-2, with D possibly TRBD1 on 5 matching bases. The CDR3 runs to 15 residues. CDR1 is LGHNA, CDR2 YNFKEQ, per germline. V was cut by 0 bases and J by 8 bases, with 16 bases left in between. The DNA for the CDR3 is TGTGCCAGCAGCCAAGACAGGACGGAGGGGAGAGGCTACACCTTC. Its translation is CASSQDRTEGRGYTF.

This clone has only a few counts. This rearrangement joins TRBV12-3 or TRBV12-4 to TRBJ1-2; TRBD1 matches at 7 bases. Trimming took 5 bases from V and 8 from J; bases not matched to a gene: 8. This CDR3 comprises 13 residues. In DNA form, the CDR3 reads TGTGCCAGCAGTCGATCGACAGGGTGGGGCTACACCTTC. Encoded protein: CASSRSTGWGYTF.

The chain carries TRBV6-5 and TRBJ1-2, with 8 bases lining up with TRBD1. The V gene's germline CDR1 is MNHEY and CDR2 SVGAGI. This CDR3 region has 14 residues. V was clipped by 6 bases and J by 4 bases; unmatched bases: 7. The CDR3 nucleotides are TGTGCCAGCAGCTCGGGACAGGCCATCTATGGCTACACCTTC. Its translation: CASSSGQAIYGYTF.

This chain links TRBV19 with TRBJ1-2; 7 bases fit TRBD1. The CDR3 runs 14 residues. J lost 5 bases, V lost 5 bases, and 8 bases had no gene match. The germline gives CDR1 LNHDA, CDR2 SQIVND (reference sequence). The DNA for the CDR3 is TGTGCCAGTAGTCCCGCCGGGACAGCTTATGGCTACACCTTC. This translates into CASSPAGTAYGYTF.